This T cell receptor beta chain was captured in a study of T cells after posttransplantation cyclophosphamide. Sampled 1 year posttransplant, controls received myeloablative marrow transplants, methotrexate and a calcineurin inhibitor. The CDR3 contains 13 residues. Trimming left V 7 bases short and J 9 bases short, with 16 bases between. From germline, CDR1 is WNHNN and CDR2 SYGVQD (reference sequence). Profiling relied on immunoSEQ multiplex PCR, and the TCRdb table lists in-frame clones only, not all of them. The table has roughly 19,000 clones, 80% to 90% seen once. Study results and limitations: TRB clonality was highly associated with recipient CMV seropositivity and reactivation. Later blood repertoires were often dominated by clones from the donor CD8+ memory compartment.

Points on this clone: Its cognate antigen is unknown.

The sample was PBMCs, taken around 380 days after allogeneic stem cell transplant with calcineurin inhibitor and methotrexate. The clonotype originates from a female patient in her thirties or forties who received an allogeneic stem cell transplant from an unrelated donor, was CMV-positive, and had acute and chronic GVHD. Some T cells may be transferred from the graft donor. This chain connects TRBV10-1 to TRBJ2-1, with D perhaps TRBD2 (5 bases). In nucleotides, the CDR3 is TGCGCCAGCAACCCAACTAGATTGTCTGAGCAGTTCTTC. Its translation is CASNPTRLSEQFF.